One T cell receptor beta chain is described in this entry. The table came from immunoSEQ multiplex PCR; TCRdb's copy has only in-frame clones and leaves some out. This sample has millions of clones, with 85% to 95% found just once. Germline trimming cut 4 bases from V and 1 base from J; bases unmatched to any gene: 10. The CDR3 covers 17 residues. CDR1 is SQVTM, CDR2 ANQGSEA, per germline. The data belong to a study of shared clonotypes between healthy human individuals. The V gene is TRBV29-1, the J gene TRBJ2-1; 10 bases match TRBD2. Input material: naive CD4+ T cells from PBMCs. Subset noted: CD45RA+ positively selected. This receptor was obtained from a man aged 18 to 30 in good health. Some clones in this sample may be carry-over from other donors' samples. CDR3 DNA: TGCAGCGTTGTTGGCCTAGCGGGAGAGCAGTCCTACAATGAGCAGTTCTTC. Translating gives CSVVGLAGEQSYNEQFF.